The 21 T cell receptor beta chains below were found in one sample sequenced in a study of T-cell reconstitution after alpha-beta-depleted transplantation in children. Unique molecular identifiers were used to barcode this TCRbeta library. TCRdb re-analysed the PCR reads in MiXCR, keeping a single row per CDR3 protein. The data hold fewer than 450,000 distinct CDR3 sequences, with around 15% observed a single time. The sequencing used PBMCs, mostly from graft donor cells, collected 360 days after TCRalphabeta/CD19-depleted stem cell transplant. The origin of the receptors is a male patient between 2 and 15 years old who had a stem cell transplant for acute lymphoblastic leukemia, so the T cells may come from the graft donor.

This clonotype occurred many times. This sequence joins TRBV5-1 and TRBJ2-1; 7 nucleotides align to TRBD2. Germline V gene lookup returns CDR1 SGHRS and CDR2 YFSETQ. CDR3 length: 16 residues. Trimming took 0 bases from V and 4 from J; bases not matched to a gene: 7. The CDR3 loop reads CASSLAVGGPYNEQFF. CDR3 nucleotides: TGCGCCAGCAGCTTGGCCGTGGGAGGGCCGTACAATGAGCAGTTCTTC.

This clonotype has more than one count but fewer than ten. The rearrangement uses TRBV4-3 and TRBJ2-1; 10 bases align to TRBD2. V trimming: 3 bases; J trimming: 1 base; junction bases outside the gene matches: 3. CDR3 length equals 16 residues. Germline assignment: CDR1 LGHNA and CDR2 YSLEER. This CDR3 reads CASSQGGLASYNEQFF. For the CDR3, the DNA is TGCGCCAGCAGCCAGGGGGGACTAGCGTCCTACAATGAGCAGTTCTTC.

This clonotype showed up just a few times. The chain has TRBV7-2 and TRBJ2-1; D possibly corresponds to TRBD2 (6 bases). The CDR3 spans 16 residues. Trimming pared 3 bases from V and 7 bases from J, leaving 19 bases between. Per the germline V gene, CDR1 is SGHTA and CDR2 is FQGNSA. Written as DNA, the CDR3 is TGTGCCAGCAGCTTTGACCGAGGGCTAGCGAGGAATGAGCAGTTCTTC. It translates to CASSFDRGLARNEQFF.

The chain combines TRBV18 with TRBJ2-3; D possibly uses TRBD1 or TRBD2 (5 bases each). Germline lookup yields CDR1 KGHSH and CDR2 LQKENI. Trimming cost V 3 bases and J 2 bases, with 9 bases left between them. The length of the CDR3 is 14 residues. The CDR3 here is CASSPGTVTDTQYF. CDR3 nucleotides: TGTGCCAGCTCACCCGGGACCGTCACAGATACGCAGTATTTT.

The chain combines TRBV4-1 with TRBJ1-6; the match to TRBD1 covers 10 bases. The CDR3 totals 15 residues. V was pared by 8 bases and J by 9 bases, with 10 bases of the junction left unmatched. Germline V CDR1 and CDR2: MGHRA, YSYEKL. The CDR3 region has the DNA TGCGCCAGCGAGCTCCGACAGGGGGCGAGTTCACCCCTCCACTTT. Its protein is CASELRQGASSPLHF.

The chain couples TRBV30 to TRBJ2-1; tentatively, D is TRBD2 (6 bases). Germline loops: CDR1 GTSNPN, CDR2 SVGIG (reference sequence). The ends were cut back, 0 bases at V and 6 bases at J, with 15 bases in the middle. CDR3 size: 15 residues. The CDR3 DNA is TGTGCCTGGAGTGTACGGCCTAGCGAGGCCAATGAGCAGTTCTTC. It codes for CAWSVRPSEANEQFF.

This clonotype occurred a few times. The chain joins TRBV20-1 to TRBJ2-3; D perhaps matches TRBD2 (7 bases). This CDR3 has 16 residues. Trimming took off 5 bases at V and 2 bases at J, with 20 bases between the two ends. Germline V gene data show CDR1 as DFQATT and CDR2 as SNEGSKA (reference sequence). Here the CDR3 DNA reads TGCAGTGCTGAGGGGGGACTAACCCCCCCCACAGATACGCAGTATTTT. Translation: CSAEGGLTPPTDTQYF.

This clonotype was seen only a few times. The rearrangement joins TRBV5-1 to TRBJ2-7; no clear D gene. Per the germline V gene, CDR1 is SGHRS and CDR2 is YFSETQ. This CDR3 comprises 13 residues. Trimming pared 0 bases from V and 2 bases from J, leaving 6 bases between. CDR3 loop: CASSLVSTYEQYF. CDR3 bases: TGCGCCAGCAGCTTGGTGAGCACCTACGAGCAGTACTTC.

This clonotype was picked up many times. The CDR3 DNA follows: TGTGCCAGCAGCTTGGGCTCAGCGACATACAATGAGCAGTTCTTC. It codes for CASSLGSATYNEQFF. V usage is TRBV7-8 and J usage is TRBJ2-1; D gene ambiguous. Germline V CDR1 and CDR2: SGHVS, FQNEAQ. The V gene lost 3 bases and the J gene lost 4 bases, with 13 bases spanning the gap. CDR3 length: 15 residues. The entire variable domain, with the rest obtained from reference TRBV7-8 and TRBJ2-1, is as follows: GAGVSQSPRYKVAKRGQDVALRCDPISGHVSLFWYQQALGQGPEFLTYFQNEAQLDKSGLPSDRFFAERPEGSVSTLKIQRTQQEDSAVYLCASSLGSATYNEQFFGPGTRLTVL.

The chain is built from TRBV6-1 and TRBJ2-1; 9 bases are shared with TRBD2. CDR1 and CDR2 from the germline V gene are MNHNS and SASEGT. The V and J ends lost 8 bases and 4 bases, in that order; junction bases with no gene match: 12. The CDR3 contains 16 residues. Here the CDR3 reads CASPLVGLAGYNEQFF. The CDR3 region has the DNA TGTGCCAGCCCCTTGGTCGGGCTAGCGGGGTACAATGAGCAGTTCTTC.

As regards this clonotype: A read error may produce the germline difference seen at one junction end. This sequence joins TRBV7-9 and TRBJ2-1; the D is unclear. The germline V gene has CDR1 SEHNR and CDR2 FQNEAQ (reference sequence). The CDR3 contains 11 residues. This CDR3 is CASSLEVLLVF. DNA of the CDR3: TGTGCCAGCAGCTTAGAGGTGCTGCTGGTCTTC.

Only a few counts were recorded for this clonotype. The gene calls are TRBV10-3 and TRBJ2-2; TRBD2 matches at 10 bases. V lost 4 bases to trimming and J lost 4 bases; unmatched junction nucleotides: 12. The germline V gene has CDR1 ENHRY and CDR2 SYGVKD. The length of the CDR3 is 18 residues. CDR3 loop: CAISGRLAGESFTGELFF. The CDR3 DNA sequence: TGTGCCATCAGTGGGAGGCTAGCGGGAGAGAGTTTCACCGGGGAGCTGTTTTTT.

The chain is built from TRBV20-1 and TRBJ2-5, with 7 bases that match TRBD1. Germline-derived CDR1 and CDR2 are DFQATT and SNEGSKA (reference sequence). The V gene end was trimmed by 0 bases and the J gene end by 4 bases; junction bases not matched to a gene: 8. The CDR3 has 15 residues. The DNA for the CDR3 is TGCAGTGCTAGAGATGCCGGGACAGTAGGAGAGACCCAGTACTTC. Protein sequence: CSARDAGTVGETQYF.

The chain joins TRBV5-1 to TRBJ2-7, with D perhaps being TRBD1 or TRBD2 (5 bases each). Between the trimmed V and J ends, which lost 0 bases and 7 bases, there was a span of 17 bases. The CDR3 spans 15 residues. The germline CDR1 and CDR2 sequences are SGHRS and YFSETQ. As DNA, the CDR3 is TGCGCCAGCAGCTTGGCCGGGACCGGGCTCGGGGAGCAGTACTTC. This codes for CASSLAGTGLGEQYF. Full variable domain (outside the CDR3, taken from reference TRBV5-1 and TRBJ2-7): KAGVTQTPRYLIKTRGQQVTLSCSPISGHRSVSWYQQTPGQGLQFLFEYFSETQRNKGNFPGRFSGRQFSNSRSEMNVSTLELGDSALYLCASSLAGTGLGEQYFGPGTRLTVT.

The V call is TRBV4-1, the J call TRBJ2-5, with D perhaps matching TRBD1 or TRBD2 (6 bases each). Looked up from germline, CDR1 is MGHRA and CDR2 is YSYEKL. This CDR3 is built from 16 residues. V was cut by 8 bases and J by 1 base, with 20 bases left in between. CDR3 coding DNA: TGCGCCAGCCGCCCTAGGGGGGAGCCGCGCCAAGAGACCCAGTACTTC. Protein product: CASRPRGEPRQETQYF.

This clonotype was observed a handful of times. This chain joins TRBV28 and TRBJ2-5; D might be TRBD1 (7 bases). Trimming shortened V by 2 bases and J by 4 bases, and 20 bases separated the two germline ends. This CDR3 is 17 amino acids long. Germline V CDR1 and CDR2: MDHEN, SYDVKM. The CDR3 nucleotides read TGTGCCAGCAGTTTAGGGACAGCACCGGGGGAAGCAGAGACCCAGTACTTC. Translated: CASSLGTAPGEAETQYF.

There are a few counts of this clonotype. The chain is built from TRBV24-1 and TRBJ2-1, with 11 bases identical to TRBD2. CDR3 length equals 15 residues. Unmatched junction bases numbered 3, after V lost 3 bases and J lost 6 bases. Per germline, CDR1 KGHDR and CDR2 SFDVKD. CDR3 region: CATSDPGTSGNEQFF. CDR3 DNA: TGTGCCACCAGTGATCCCGGGACTAGCGGCAATGAGCAGTTCTTC.

This clonotype was counted at least ten times. As DNA, the CDR3 is TGTGCCAGCAGCAAAGGACAGGGGGTATGTGGGTCACCCCTCCACTTT. It translates to CASSKGQGVCGSPLHF. This chain joins TRBV21-1 and TRBJ1-6; the D call of TRBD1 is as the table states it, not checked on the DNA. TRBV21-1 constitutes a pseudogene. The CDR3 is 16 amino acids.

This clonotype has just a few counts. The rearrangement uses TRBV5-1 and TRBJ1-6, with a weak D call TRBD1 (6 bases). Germline CDR1 is SGHRS and CDR2 is YFSETQ. The CDR3 is 17 residues long. Trimming removed 4 bases from V and 8 bases from J, with 22 bases in between. The CDR3 nucleotides are TGCGCCAGCAGCAGGGGGACGCCGGGTCGCGGCGATTCACCCCTCCACTTT. Its protein is CASSRGTPGRGDSPLHF. Based on the CDR3 plus reference TRBV5-1 and TRBJ1-6, the full variable domain is KAGVTQTPRYLIKTRGQQVTLSCSPISGHRSVSWYQQTPGQGLQFLFEYFSETQRNKGNFPGRFSGRQFSNSRSEMNVSTLELGDSALYLCASSRGTPGRGDSPLHFGNGTRLTVT.

There are many counts of this clonotype. V is TRBV5-1 and J is TRBJ2-1, with 8 positions matching TRBD2. V lost 2 bases and J lost 9; bases outside the gene matches: 13. The V gene's germline CDR1 is SGHRS and CDR2 YFSETQ. CDR3 size: 16 residues. The CDR3 DNA reads as TGCGCCAGCAGCTTACGTTCGGGAGGGCCATTTGGTGAGCAGTTCTTC. It yields the protein CASSLRSGGPFGEQFF. Full variable domain (missing parts from reference TRBV5-1 and TRBJ2-1): KAGVTQTPRYLIKTRGQQVTLSCSPISGHRSVSWYQQTPGQGLQFLFEYFSETQRNKGNFPGRFSGRQFSNSRSEMNVSTLELGDSALYLCASSLRSGGPFGEQFFGPGTRLTVL.

The rearrangement uses TRBV29-1 and TRBJ2-3, with D possibly being TRBD1 (5 bases). Trimming took 8 bases from V and 6 from J, leaving 12 bases between them. Germline V gene sequence: CDR1 SQVTM, CDR2 ANQGSEA. This CDR3 spans 11 amino acids. CDR3 in amino acids: CSITRVDTQYF. Here the CDR3 DNA reads TGCAGCATTACCAGGGTGGATACGCAGTATTTT.